The next 4 T cell receptor beta chains were all read from a single sample in a study of blood T cells in healthy people across ages. For the second PCR, which ran for about 6 to 11 cycles, a sample-barcoded 5' primer and a J-beta primer mix were used. TCRdb itself ran the 5' RACE reads through MiXCR, one entry per CDR3 protein. The sample carries 1.2 million to 1.5 million distinct CDR3 sequences, 42% recorded once. The material sequenced was blood. These receptors originate from a woman aged 18 to 35 in good health.

As concerns this clonotype: This clone may be a read error of a much larger clone one base away. J is TRBJ2-3 and V is TRBV11-2, with TRBD2 matching 8 bases. From germline, CDR1 is SGHAT and CDR2 FQNNGV. The V segment lost 1 base and the J segment 8 bases; nucleotides outside the gene matches: 5. The CDR3 extends over 14 amino acids. Here the CDR3 reads CASSLAGGQSTQYF. CDR3 sequence (DNA): TGTGCCAGCAGCTTAGCGGGGGGGCAAAGTACGCAGTATTTT.

The rearrangement joins TRBV15 to TRBJ1-2; no firm D call. CDR1 LNHNV and CDR2 YYDKDF come from the germline V gene (reference sequence). The length of the CDR3 is 12 residues. V lost 1 base and J 5 bases, leaving 5 bases between the germline ends. CDR3 residues: CATSRGGYGYTF. CDR3 nucleotides: TGTGCCACCAGCAGAGGTGGGTATGGCTACACCTTC.

The rearrangement links TRBV4-2 to TRBJ2-3, with TRBD2 matching 10 bases. Looked up from germline, CDR1 is LGHNA and CDR2 is YNFKEQ. The junction had 8 bases not matched to a gene; V was cut back by 0 bases and J by 5 bases. This CDR3 spans 17 amino acids. For the CDR3, the DNA is TGTGCCAGCAGCCAAGATCTGAGCGGGGGGGTGGGAGATACGCAGTATTTT. Translated, it gives CASSQDLSGGVGDTQYF.

This clonotype showed up just a few times. The rearrangement joins TRBV30 to TRBJ2-7; possible D gene TRBD1, 6 bases. CDR1 is GTSNPN, CDR2 SVGIG, per germline (reference sequence). This CDR3 is 13 amino acids long. Trimming removed 3 bases at V and 3 bases at J, with 12 bases between. In DNA, the CDR3 is TGTGCCTGGAGCGAAGGGGGTGGCTACGAGCAGTACTTC. Translating it yields CAWSEGGGYEQYF.